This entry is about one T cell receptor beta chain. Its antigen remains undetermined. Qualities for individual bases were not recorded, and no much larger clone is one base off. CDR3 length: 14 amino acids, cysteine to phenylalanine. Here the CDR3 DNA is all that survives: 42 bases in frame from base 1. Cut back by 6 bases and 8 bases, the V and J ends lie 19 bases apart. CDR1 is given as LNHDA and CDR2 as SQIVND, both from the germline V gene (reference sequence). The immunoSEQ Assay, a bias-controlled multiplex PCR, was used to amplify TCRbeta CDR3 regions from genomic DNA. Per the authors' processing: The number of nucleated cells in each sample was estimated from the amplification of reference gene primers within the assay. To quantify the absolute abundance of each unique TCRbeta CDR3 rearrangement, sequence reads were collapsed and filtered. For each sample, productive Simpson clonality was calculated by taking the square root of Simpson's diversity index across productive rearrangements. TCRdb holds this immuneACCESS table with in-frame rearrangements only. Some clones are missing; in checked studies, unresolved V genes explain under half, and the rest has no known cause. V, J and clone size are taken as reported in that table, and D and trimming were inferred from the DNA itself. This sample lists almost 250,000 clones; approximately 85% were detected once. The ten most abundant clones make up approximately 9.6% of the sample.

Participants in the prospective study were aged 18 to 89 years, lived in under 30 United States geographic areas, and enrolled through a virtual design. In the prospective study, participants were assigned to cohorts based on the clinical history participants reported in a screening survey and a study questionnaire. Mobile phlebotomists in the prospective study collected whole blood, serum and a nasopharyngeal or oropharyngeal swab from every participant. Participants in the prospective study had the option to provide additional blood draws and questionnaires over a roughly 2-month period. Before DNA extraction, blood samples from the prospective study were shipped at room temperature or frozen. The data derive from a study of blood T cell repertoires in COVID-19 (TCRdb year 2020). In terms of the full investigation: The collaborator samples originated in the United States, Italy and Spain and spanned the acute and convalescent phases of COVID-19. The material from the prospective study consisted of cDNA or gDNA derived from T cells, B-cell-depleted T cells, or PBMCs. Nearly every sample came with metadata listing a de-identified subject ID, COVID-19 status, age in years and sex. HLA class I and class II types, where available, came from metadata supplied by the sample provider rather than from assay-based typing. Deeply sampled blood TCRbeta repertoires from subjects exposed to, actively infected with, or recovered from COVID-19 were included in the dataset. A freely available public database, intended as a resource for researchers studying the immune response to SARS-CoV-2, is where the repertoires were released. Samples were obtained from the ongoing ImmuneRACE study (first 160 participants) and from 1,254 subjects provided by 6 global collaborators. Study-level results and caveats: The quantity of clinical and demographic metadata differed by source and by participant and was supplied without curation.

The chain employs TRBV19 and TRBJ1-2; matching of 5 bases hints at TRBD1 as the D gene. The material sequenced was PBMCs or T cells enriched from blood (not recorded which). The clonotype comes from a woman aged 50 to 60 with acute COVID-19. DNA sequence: TGTGCCAGTAGACTCCTCACGCAGGGTATGGGCTACACCTTC. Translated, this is CASRLLTQGMGYTF. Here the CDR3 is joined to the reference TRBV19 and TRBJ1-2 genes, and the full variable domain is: DGGITQSPKYLFRKEGQNVTLSCEQNLNHDAMYWYRQDPGQGLRLIYYSQIVNDFQKGDIAEGYSVSREKKESFPLTVTSAQKNPTAFYLCASRLLTQGMGYTFGSGTRLTVV.